Sequencing of this T cell receptor (beta chain) was carried out in a study of shared clonotypes between healthy human individuals. Every donor was a Caucasian adult from Nashville, Tennessee. Splitting of CD4+ cells produced CD45RA+ naive and CD45RA-negative memory subsets. Whole-study results and caveats: Owing to a small donor count, the genetic and exposure-history diversity represented was limited. Larger richness was generally estimated for naive than memory subsets.

The CDR3 is 11 residues long. The V gene's germline CDR1 is SEHNR and CDR2 FQNEAQ (reference sequence). Trimming stripped 7 bases from V and 9 bases from J, with 10 bases between. Details on this clone: The target antigen is unknown.

Sequencing was performed with immunoSEQ multiplex PCR; in TCRdb, only in-frame clones are kept and a portion is missing. The sample contains roughly 2.5 million clones, around nine tenths of which appear only once. The sequence came from a man younger than 30 in good health. The sequenced sample consisted of naive CD4+ T cells sorted from blood. Subset defined: CD45RA+ positively selected. The chain is built from TRBV7-9 and TRBJ2-1; D is unclear. CDR3: CASTGRSEQFF. For the CDR3, the DNA is TGTGCCAGCACGGGCCGGAGTGAGCAGTTCTTC.